Sequencing of this TCR beta chain was carried out in a study of monozygotic twins with inflammatory bowel disease. This CDR3 has 13 residues. Germline-derived CDR1 and CDR2 are SEHNR and FQNEAQ (reference sequence). Each CDR3 protein gets one entry in TCRdb, which reprocessed the 5' RACE reads and gives no DNA. The sample includes about 300,000 distinct CDR3 sequences. The clonotype comes from a human donor with ulcerative colitis or Crohn's disease, or a healthy co-twin of an affected twin (not recorded which). This chain joins TRBV7-9 and TRBJ2-7; the D call of TRBD1 rests on TCRdb alone, since no DNA is present to check it. Material for sequencing was blood. This CDR3 is CAIVGGRGNEQYF.